The 11 T cell receptor beta chains in this list originate from one sample, sequenced in a study of T cell responses to AZD1222 COVID-19 vaccine listed by TCRdb under 2021. Preparation of the library involved the immunoSEQ multiplex PCR assay. In its TCRdb copy, this immuneACCESS table keeps in-frame sequences only and misses some clones. Where compared with another copy, unresolved V genes explain less than half of these, and the others have no known cause. Counted in this sample were 95,000 to 150,000 clones; roughly 88% of them appeared once. Under 7% of the sample is in the top ten clones. The time point label, read with the paper, signifies: baseline before first vaccination. The sample consisted of peripheral blood, taken on day 0 of AZD1222 vaccination. Receptors originate from an adult in good health.

The V gene is TRBV27, the J gene TRBJ2-1, with 9 bases identical to TRBD1. The CDR3 contains 14 residues. Germline V gives CDR1 MNHEY, CDR2 SMNVEV (reference sequence). V shed 4 bases and J 8 bases; nucleotides not matched to a gene: 6. The CDR3 here is CASSYRGPGDEQFF. The CDR3 DNA reads as TGTGCCAGCAGTTACAGGGGGCCCGGGGATGAGCAGTTCTTC.

V is TRBV10-3 and J is TRBJ2-7, with D perhaps TRBD1 (5 bases). CDR1 and CDR2 (germline): ENHRY, SYGVKD. V lost 6 bases to trimming and J lost 5 bases, with 14 bases between them. The CDR3 sequence is 13 residues long. DNA of the CDR3: TGTGCCATCAGAGGGGTCCAGGGCGACGAGCAGTACTTC. Encoded protein: CAIRGVQGDEQYF.

V usage is TRBV20-1 and J usage is TRBJ2-3; no clear D. The V gene's germline CDR1 is DFQATT and CDR2 SNEGSKA (reference sequence). Trimming shortened V by 5 bases and J by 6 bases, and 9 bases separated the two germline ends. This CDR3 spans 11 amino acids. Here the CDR3 reads CSASLGDTQYF. The CDR3 DNA reads TGCAGTGCTTCTCTAGGGGATACGCAGTATTTT.

This chain joins TRBV15 and TRBJ2-5; tentative D call: TRBD1 (5 bases). Trimming pared 3 bases from V and 7 bases from J, leaving 15 bases between. Germline values: CDR1 LNHNV, CDR2 YYDKDF (reference sequence). The CDR3 is 14 amino acids. The CDR3 here is CATSSDWGKWTQYF. The CDR3 DNA reads as TGTGCCACCAGCAGCGACTGGGGCAAGTGGACCCAGTACTTC.

The rearrangement links TRBV30 to TRBJ1-2; 7 bases agree with TRBD1. Trimming removed 0 bases from V and 4 bases from J; junction bases left unmatched: 2. The CDR3 consists of 13 residues. The germline V gene encodes CDR1 GTSNPN and CDR2 SVGIG (reference sequence). CDR3 sequence reads: CAWSVQGTYGYTF. The CDR3 DNA is TGTGCCTGGAGTGTACAGGGGACCTATGGCTACACCTTC.

The chain recombines TRBV20-1 with TRBJ2-7; D tentatively reads TRBD1 or TRBD2 (5 bases each). The germline CDR1 and CDR2 sequences are DFQATT and SNEGSKA (reference sequence). CDR3 length equals 14 residues. The ends were cut back, 3 bases at V and 0 bases at J, with 12 bases in the middle. The CDR3 bases are TGCAGTGCTAGTCAGGGACCACCCTCCTACGAGCAGTACTTC. Its translation is CSASQGPPSYEQYF.

The CDR3 sequence is CASSDSQGAAFF. The CDR3 DNA is TGTGCCAGCAGTGACTCACAGGGCGCAGCTTTCTTT. V is TRBV6-4 and J is TRBJ1-1; a weak D match, TRBD1 (6 bases). CDR3 length: 12 residues. Germline assignment: CDR1 MRHNA and CDR2 SNTAGT. Between the trimmed V and J ends, which lost 0 bases and 10 bases, there was a span of 9 bases.

The chain carries TRBV28 and TRBJ1-2; D gene ambiguous. The germline CDR1 and CDR2 sequences are MDHEN and SYDVKM. The length of the CDR3 is 17 residues. V shed 6 bases and J shed 1 base, with 21 bases lying between them. The DNA of the CDR3 is TGTGCCAGCAGGGGCCCATCTCGAGTAGGTGGTAACTATGGCTACACCTTC. The encoded protein is CASRGPSRVGGNYGYTF.

V and J are TRBV27 and TRBJ2-5, with D uncertain. The germline CDR1 and CDR2 sequences are MNHEY and SMNVEV (reference sequence). The CDR3 has 13 amino acids. Trimming removed 5 bases from V and 1 base from J, with 8 bases in between. The CDR3 region is CASSRRTQETQYF. The CDR3 region has the DNA TGTGCCAGCAGTCGGCGGACCCAAGAGACCCAGTACTTC.

The CDR3 region has the DNA TGTGCCAGCAGCCCAAGGGCAGATACGCAGTATTTT. Its translation: CASSPRADTQYF. This chain joins TRBV5-8 and TRBJ2-3, with D unresolved. The CDR3 has 12 amino acids. Looked up from germline, CDR1 is SGHTS and CDR2 is YDEGEE. The V gene lost 4 bases and the J gene lost 4 bases, with 7 bases spanning the gap.

The chain has TRBV28 and TRBJ1-1, with 8 bases that match TRBD1. This CDR3 spans 14 amino acids. The trim removed 5 bases at V and 1 base at J, leaving 3 bases unmatched. The germline V gene has CDR1 MDHEN and CDR2 SYDVKM. The CDR3 here is CASSPGQGNTEAFF. The CDR3 nucleotides read TGTGCCAGCAGTCCCGGACAGGGGAACACTGAAGCTTTCTTT. The full variable domain, in which reference TRBV28 and TRBJ1-1 provide the parts outside the CDR3, is DVKVTQSSRYLVKRTGEKVFLECVQDMDHENMFWYRQDPGLGLRLIYFSYDVKMKEKGDIPEGYSVSREKKERFSLILESASTNQTSMYLCASSPGQGNTEAFFGQGTRLTVV.